Listed below are T cell receptor beta chains from one sample, sequenced in a study of OX40 agonist ivuxolimab in advanced cancers. Some clones are missing from TCRdb's copy, which holds only in-frame ones; the method was immunoSEQ multiplex PCR. The data contain around 50,000 clones, approximately 90% of them singletons. The sample consisted of CD4+ or CD8+ T cells sorted from blood, taken in a trial of the OX40 agonist ivuxolimab. All receptors derive from an adult with an advanced solid tumor such as melanoma, head and neck, liver or kidney cancer. Both conserved end residues are part of each CDR3. The D gene is left open where the match is weak. Part of the rows lack a size; the others show once, few, many or a class for expanded clones.

D: NA; size: NA; J: TRBJ2-3; V: TRBV29-1; length: 14; DNA: TGCAGCGTTGAAAGTTCGCCGGGAACAGATACGCAGTATTTT; CDR3: CSVESSPGTDTQYF
D: TRBD1; size: NA; J: TRBJ2-7; V: TRBV5-1; length: 18; DNA: TGCGCCAGCAGCTTCTCGACAAGCTCACCGGGACAGGCCTACGAGCAGTACTTC; CDR3: CASSFSTSSPGQAYEQYF
D: NA; size: once; J: TRBJ2-3; V: TRBV18; length: 16; DNA: TGTGCCAGCTCATACCTCTCGGGAGTACGAACAGATACGCAGTATTTT; CDR3: CASSYLSGVRTDTQYF
D: TRBD1; size: NA; J: TRBJ1-5; V: TRBV28; length: 14; DNA: TGTGCCAGCAGTCTAGGACAGGGGTTTCAGCCCCAGCATTTT; CDR3: CASSLGQGFQPQHF
D: NA; size: NA; J: TRBJ1-2; V: TRBV6-1; length: 13; DNA: TGTGCCAGCAGTCGAGAAGGGGTTAGTGGCTACACCTTC; CDR3: CASSREGVSGYTF
D: NA; size: NA; J: TRBJ1-3; V: TRBV7-9; length: 15; DNA: TGTGCCAGCAGCTTAAGGGCAGGGAGAGGAAACACCATATATTTT; CDR3: CASSLRAGRGNTIYF
D: TRBD2; size: NA; J: TRBJ2-2; V: TRBV2; length: 16; DNA: TGTGCCAGCAGTGGTCAGCGGGGGGGCCGCACCGGGGAGCTGTTTTTT; CDR3: CASSGQRGGRTGELFF
D: NA; size: NA; J: TRBJ2-3; V: TRBV7-9; length: 15; DNA: TGTGCCAGCACGAATGACTATCTGAACGCAGATACGCAGTATTTT; CDR3: CASTNDYLNADTQYF
D: NA; size: NA; J: TRBJ1-2; V: TRBV10-3; length: 14; DNA: TGTGCCATTCCGGTTTCAGGGACCAACTATGGCTACACCTTC; CDR3: CAIPVSGTNYGYTF
D: NA; size: NA; J: TRBJ2-7; V: TRBV5-1; length: 16; DNA: TGCGCCAGCAGCTCCCCCCCAGGAGGGTTCATCAACGAGCAGTACTTC; CDR3: CASSSPPGGFINEQYF
D: NA; size: NA; J: TRBJ2-5; V: TRBV27; length: 13; DNA: TGTGCCAGCACTTCTAGGGGATCGAAGACCCAGTACTTC; CDR3: CASTSRGSKTQYF
D: TRBD1; size: NA; J: TRBJ2-7; V: TRBV10-2; length: 14; DNA: TGCGCCAGCAGGACGGGACAGAGCTCCTACGAGCAGTACTTC; CDR3: CASRTGQSSYEQYF
D: NA; size: NA; J: TRBJ2-5; V: TRBV2; length: 14; DNA: TGTGCCAGTAGAGACGCAGGAACCAAAGAGACCCAGTACTTC; CDR3: CASRDAGTKETQYF
D: NA; size: NA; J: TRBJ1-5; V: TRBV28; length: 12; DNA: TGTGCCAGCAGTTTGAGGAATCAGCCCCAGCATTTT; CDR3: CASSLRNQPQHF
D: NA; size: NA; J: TRBJ1-1; V: TRBV7-9; length: 13; DNA: TGTGCCAGCAGCTTAGAAGTGAACACTGAAGCTTTCTTT; CDR3: CASSLEVNTEAFF
D: TRBD2; size: NA; J: TRBJ2-7; V: TRBV7-2; length: 15; DNA: TGTGCCAGCAGCTTACTGGCTAGCGGGAGCTACGAGCAGTACTTC; CDR3: CASSLLASGSYEQYF
D: TRBD1; size: NA; J: TRBJ1-4; V: TRBV5-4; length: 13; DNA: TGTGCCAGCAGTTTGCAGGGGGAGGAAAAACTGTTTTTT; CDR3: CASSLQGEEKLFF
D: NA; size: NA; J: TRBJ1-2; V: TRBV2; length: 17; DNA: TGTGCCAGCAGCAAAACAGGGATAGGGACACCGCCCTATGGCTACACCTTC; CDR3: CASSKTGIGTPPYGYTF
D: NA; size: NA; J: TRBJ1-6; V: TRBV5-1; length: 16; DNA: TGCGCCAGCAGCTTGGGCCCTGACAGGTTGGAGTCACCCCTCCACTTT; CDR3: CASSLGPDRLESPLHF
D: NA; size: NA; J: TRBJ1-2; V: TRBV11-2; length: 14; DNA: TGTGCCAGCAGCCTACGACGAACAGGTTATGGCTACACCTTC; CDR3: CASSLRRTGYGYTF
D: NA; size: few; J: TRBJ1-5; V: TRBV27; length: 16; DNA: TGTGCCAGCAGTTTCGGTGGACAGAGAATTAATCAGCCCCAGCATTTT; CDR3: CASSFGGQRINQPQHF
D: TRBD1; size: NA; J: TRBJ2-2; V: TRBV5-3; length: 20; DNA: TGTGCCAGAAGAAAAAGGACAGGGGGTATAGATTACTCCAACACCGGGGAGCTGTTTTTT; CDR3: CARRKRTGGIDYSNTGELFF
D: NA; size: NA; J: TRBJ1-5; V: TRBV15; length: 15; DNA: TGTGCCACCGCCAAGAGGGCGAGTGAGAATCAGCCCCAGCATTTT; CDR3: CATAKRASENQPQHF
D: NA; size: NA; J: TRBJ1-2; V: TRBV5-4; length: 14; DNA: TGTGCCAGCAGCTTGGACCCAGCTAACTATGGCTACACCTTC; CDR3: CASSLDPANYGYTF
D: TRBD1; size: NA; J: TRBJ2-7; V: TRBV5-1; length: 16; DNA: TGCGCCAGCAGTGTGGTGCCGGGACAGGGTAACTACGAGCAGTACTTC; CDR3: CASSVVPGQGNYEQYF
D: TRBD1; size: NA; J: TRBJ2-7; V: TRBV6-6; length: 14; DNA: TGTGCCAGCAGTAGGGGACAGGGACTCTACGAGCAGTACTTC; CDR3: CASSRGQGLYEQYF
D: TRBD1; size: NA; J: TRBJ2-7; V: TRBV28; length: 15; DNA: TGTGCCAGCAGTTCGGTAAACAGGGGGCAGTACGAGCAGTACTTC; CDR3: CASSSVNRGQYEQYF
D: TRBD1; size: NA; J: TRBJ2-7; V: TRBV6-4; length: 15; DNA: TGTGCCAGCAGTGAGGCCGGGACAGGGGTCTACGAGCAGTACTTC; CDR3: CASSEAGTGVYEQYF
D: NA; size: once; J: TRBJ1-3; V: TRBV6-5; length: 15; DNA: TGTGCCAGCAGTTACTCGATGGTAGGCGGAAACACCATATATTTT; CDR3: CASSYSMVGGNTIYF
D: TRBD1; size: NA; J: TRBJ1-5; V: TRBV6-6; length: 16; DNA: TGTGCCAGCAGTTACCTACAGGGGAGGGGGAATCAGCCCCAGCATTTT; CDR3: CASSYLQGRGNQPQHF
D: TRBD2; size: NA; J: TRBJ2-1; V: TRBV4-1; length: 17; DNA: TGCGCCAGCAGCCAGCCGCCGGGAGGGAGCTCCTACAATGAGCAGTTCTTC; CDR3: CASSQPPGGSSYNEQFF
D: TRBD1; size: NA; J: TRBJ1-2; V: TRBV5-6; length: 17; DNA: TGTGCCAGCAGCAAAACAGGGGCCCCTTACAGCTTCTATGGCTACACCTTC; CDR3: CASSKTGAPYSFYGYTF
D: TRBD1; size: NA; J: TRBJ2-6; V: TRBV6-1; length: 18; DNA: TGTGCCAGCAGTGACGCGGGACAGGGTCGTGCTGGGGCCAACGTCCTGACTTTC; CDR3: CASSDAGQGRAGANVLTF
D: NA; size: NA; J: TRBJ1-1; V: TRBV5-1; length: 13; DNA: TGCGCCAGCAGGGAGGGAGGGAACACTGAAGCTTTCTTT; CDR3: CASREGGNTEAFF
D: NA; size: NA; J: TRBJ2-1; V: TRBV27; length: 15; DNA: TGTGCCAGCAGTTTATACGGGAACTCCTACAATGAGCAGTTCTTC; CDR3: CASSLYGNSYNEQFF
D: NA; size: NA; J: TRBJ1-2; V: TRBV5-1; length: 15; DNA: TGCGCCAGCAGCTTGGCCCAGGGTCAGAGCTATGGCTACACCTTC; CDR3: CASSLAQGQSYGYTF
D: TRBD1; size: NA; J: TRBJ1-5; V: TRBV19; length: 13; DNA: TGTGCCAGTAAGGACAGGGGCAATCAGCCCCAGCATTTT; CDR3: CASKDRGNQPQHF
D: NA; size: NA; J: TRBJ1-2; V: TRBV6-5; length: 13; DNA: TGTGCCAGCAGTTACTCGTGGACCGAATACTACACCTTC; CDR3: CASSYSWTEYYTF
D: TRBD2; size: NA; J: TRBJ2-1; V: TRBV7-3; length: 16; DNA: TGTGCCAGCAGCTTAAGGGCGGGAGGGCTCCCCAATGAGCAGTTCTTC; CDR3: CASSLRAGGLPNEQFF
D: TRBD1; size: NA; J: TRBJ1-1; V: TRBV29-1; length: 14; DNA: TGCAGCCTATTGACAGGGCCAGGGGACACTGAAGCTTTCTTT; CDR3: CSLLTGPGDTEAFF
D: TRBD2; size: NA; J: TRBJ2-5; V: TRBV9; length: 16; DNA: TGTGCCAGCAGCGTAGCCCCCCTAGCGGGAGAAGAGACCCAGTACTTC; CDR3: CASSVAPLAGEETQYF
D: NA; size: NA; J: TRBJ1-2; V: TRBV23-1; length: 8; DNA: TGCGCCATTTATGGCTACACCTTC; CDR3: CAIYGYTF
D: TRBD2; size: NA; J: TRBJ2-7; V: TRBV4-1; length: 17; DNA: TGCGCCAGCAGTCCCGGACTAGCGGGGCCACGTAGGTACGAGCAGTACTTC; CDR3: CASSPGLAGPRRYEQYF
D: TRBD1; size: NA; J: TRBJ1-2; V: TRBV2; length: 13; DNA: TGTGCCAGCAGTCTGGACAGGGGAAGGGGCTACACCTTC; CDR3: CASSLDRGRGYTF
D: TRBD1; size: NA; J: TRBJ2-7; V: TRBV10-3; length: 13; DNA: TGTGCCATCAGGGGACAGGGGGCGGAAGAGCAGTACTTC; CDR3: CAIRGQGAEEQYF
D: TRBD2; size: NA; J: TRBJ2-1; V: TRBV5-6; length: 14; DNA: TGTGCCAGCAGCTTGGAGACTAGCGGGAATGAGCAGTTCTTC; CDR3: CASSLETSGNEQFF
D: NA; size: NA; J: TRBJ1-1; V: TRBV7-9; length: 13; DNA: TGTGCCAGCAGCTATGACAGTAACACTGAAGCTTTCTTT; CDR3: CASSYDSNTEAFF
D: NA; size: NA; J: TRBJ2-7; V: TRBV5-1; length: 14; DNA: TGCGCCAGCAGCTTGGAAGGGGGGACCCACGAGCAGTACTTC; CDR3: CASSLEGGTHEQYF
D: TRBD2; size: NA; J: TRBJ2-1; V: TRBV25-1; length: 15; DNA: TGTGCCAGCAGTATACTAGCGGGAGGGCTCAATGAGCAGTTCTTC; CDR3: CASSILAGGLNEQFF
D: NA; size: NA; J: TRBJ2-3; V: TRBV11-2; length: 13; DNA: TGTGCCAGCAGCTTAGATGTCACAGATACGCAGTATTTT; CDR3: CASSLDVTDTQYF
D: NA; size: NA; J: TRBJ1-1; V: TRBV5-1; length: 14; DNA: TGCGCCAGCAGAATCGTCACAGGGAACACTGAAGCTTTCTTT; CDR3: CASRIVTGNTEAFF
D: TRBD1; size: NA; J: TRBJ1-5; V: TRBV6-1; length: 13; DNA: TGTGCCAGCAGGCGTCCAGGGGGAAGGCCCCAGCATTTT; CDR3: CASRRPGGRPQHF
D: NA; size: NA; J: TRBJ1-3; V: TRBV28; length: 13; DNA: TGTGCCAGCAGCCGGGGTCCTGGAAACACCATATATTTT; CDR3: CASSRGPGNTIYF
D: TRBD1; size: NA; J: TRBJ1-2; V: TRBV28; length: 18; DNA: TGTGCCAGCAGTTTTAGGACAGGGCCAGCGGGGATCTACTATGGCTACACCTTC; CDR3: CASSFRTGPAGIYYGYTF
D: NA; size: few; J: TRBJ2-3; V: TRBV28; length: 17; DNA: TGTGCCAGCAGTTCCTGGACGGTTCTTTCTAGCACAGATACGCAGTATTTT; CDR3: CASSSWTVLSSTDTQYF
D: NA; size: NA; J: TRBJ2-3; V: TRBV4-1; length: 14; DNA: TGCGCCAGCAGCCAAGTCTGGGCCCAAGATACGCAGTATTTT; CDR3: CASSQVWAQDTQYF
D: TRBD1; size: few; J: TRBJ2-2; V: TRBV4-1; length: 19; DNA: TGCGCCAGCAGCCATATGGGACAGGGGGCTCGTGGGTACACCGGGGAGCTGTTTTTT; CDR3: CASSHMGQGARGYTGELFF
D: TRBD2; size: NA; J: TRBJ2-3; V: TRBV7-3; length: 14; DNA: TGTGCCAGCTCTAGCGGGAGGGAGGGAGATACGCAGTATTTT; CDR3: CASSSGREGDTQYF
D: NA; size: NA; J: TRBJ2-5; V: TRBV5-1; length: 18; DNA: TGCGCCAGCAGCTTTTCGGTGCGGCAGGTCGGCGGCCAAGAGACCCAGTACTTC; CDR3: CASSFSVRQVGGQETQYF
D: NA; size: NA; J: TRBJ2-1; V: TRBV5-1; length: 15; DNA: TGCGCCAGCAGCTTAAGGATGAGCTCCTACAATGAGCAGTTCTTC; CDR3: CASSLRMSSYNEQFF